Below are 17 T cell receptor beta chains sequenced from a single sample in a study of OX40 agonist ivuxolimab in advanced cancers. Libraries were prepared by immunoSEQ multiplex PCR; TCRdb keeps only in-frame clonotypes and omits some of them. The sample lists 66,000 or so clones, approximately 77% occurring once. This material consisted of CD4+ or CD8+ T cells sorted from blood, taken in a trial of the OX40 agonist ivuxolimab. These receptors were taken from an adult with an advanced solid tumor such as melanoma, head and neck, liver or kidney cancer.

The chain links TRBV9 to TRBJ2-1; TRBD2 matches at 8 bases. Per germline, CDR1 SGDLS and CDR2 YYNGEE. This CDR3 comprises 15 residues. V was clipped by 0 bases and J by 8 bases; unmatched bases: 7. The CDR3 spells CASSVEAGAGYEQFF. CDR3 nucleotide sequence: TGTGCCAGCAGCGTAGAAGCGGGAGCGGGCTATGAGCAGTTCTTC. The full variable domain, completed using reference TRBV9 and TRBJ2-1, is DSGVTQTPKHLITATGQRVTLRCSPRSGDLSVYWYQQSLDQGLQFLIQYYNGEERAKGNILERFSAQQFPDLHSELNLSSLELGDSALYFCASSVEAGAGYEQFFGPGTRLTVL.

With regard to this clone: One end of the junction does not line up with germline, which may come from a read error. The chain recombines TRBV27 with TRBJ2-7, with D maybe TRBD1 (7 bases). The V gene's germline CDR1 is MNHEY and CDR2 SMNVEV (reference sequence). CDR3 length equals 13 residues. The CDR3 here is CASTEYRGGEQCF. The CDR3 region has the DNA TGTGCCAGCACCGAATACAGGGGAGGCGAGCAGTGCTTC.

This clone was seen more than once but under ten times. The rearrangement joins TRBV18 to TRBJ2-5, with a tentative D call TRBD1 (6 bases). The CDR3 extends over 13 amino acids. Per the germline V gene, CDR1 is KGHSH and CDR2 is LQKENI. Trimming removed 3 bases from V and 5 bases from J, with 10 bases in between. The CDR3 loop reads CASSPGAVETQYF. For the CDR3, the DNA is TGTGCCAGCTCACCGGGGGCTGTTGAGACCCAGTACTTC.

The chain uses TRBV18 and TRBJ2-5; D unclear. The CDR3 has 14 amino acids. The V gene's germline CDR1 is KGHSH and CDR2 LQKENI. The V gene lost 1 base and the J gene lost 2 bases, with 8 bases spanning the gap. The CDR3 bases are TGTGCCAGCTCACCACGGCATGGACAAGAGACCCAGTACTTC. Residues: CASSPRHGQETQYF.

The chain couples TRBV6-6 to TRBJ2-1; 7 bases map to TRBD2. The V and J ends lost 7 bases and 7 bases, in that order; junction bases with no gene match: 16. Germline CDR1 is MNHNY and CDR2 is SVGAGI (reference sequence). The CDR3 covers 16 residues. The DNA for the CDR3 is TGTGCCAGCACCAAAGGAGGGGCTAGCGGCAAGAATGAGCAGTTCTTC. It yields the protein CASTKGGASGKNEQFF.

This clone was counted a few times. The rearrangement uses TRBV6-1 and TRBJ2-7, with 8 bases matching TRBD2. The CDR3 is 13 amino acids. V gave up 6 bases and J gave up 3 bases; unmatched junction bases: 4. The germline V gene has CDR1 MNHNS and CDR2 SASEGT. CDR3 DNA: TGTGCCAGCAGAACTAGCGGCCACTACGAGCAGTACTTC. It encodes CASRTSGHYEQYF.

This clone was recorded a few times. The chain links TRBV5-5 to TRBJ1-1; D is uncertain. Germline assignment: CDR1 SGHKS and CDR2 YYEKEE (reference sequence). Trimming took 0 bases from V and 3 from J, leaving 9 bases between them. This CDR3 comprises 14 residues. CDR3: CASSLGPADTEAFF. CDR3 bases: TGTGCCAGCAGCTTGGGTCCAGCGGACACTGAAGCTTTCTTT.

The chain joins TRBV5-6 to TRBJ1-5; no clear D gene. The germline CDR1 and CDR2 sequences are SGHDT and YYEEEE. The ends were cut back, 2 bases at V and 0 bases at J, with 3 bases in the middle. This CDR3 has 13 residues. The chain's CDR3 is CASSFGSNQPQHF. CDR3 bases: TGTGCCAGCAGCTTTGGTAGCAATCAGCCCCAGCATTTT.

The chain is built from TRBV4-3 and TRBJ2-3, with 7 bases that match TRBD2. V shed 0 bases and J 4 bases; nucleotides not matched to a gene: 13. The CDR3 runs 18 residues. Germline V gene data show CDR1 as LGHNA and CDR2 as YSLEER. This chain's CDR3 is CASSQDEGRGSTADTQYF. The CDR3 DNA reads TGCGCCAGCAGCCAAGATGAAGGGCGCGGGAGTACCGCAGATACGCAGTATTTT.

CDR3 loop: CASSQGGQSTDTQYF. The CDR3 bases are TGTGCCAGCAGCCAAGGCGGACAAAGCACAGATACGCAGTATTTT. J is TRBJ2-3 and V is TRBV14; possible D gene TRBD1, 5 bases. This CDR3 region has 15 residues. Between the trimmed V and J ends, which lost 1 base and 0 bases, there was a span of 8 bases. Germline CDR1 and CDR2: SGHDN and FVKESK. Using reference TRBV14 and TRBJ2-3 for the parts outside the CDR3, the full variable domain is EAGVTQFPSHSVIEKGQTVTLRCDPISGHDNLYWYRRVMGKEIKFLLHFVKESKQDESGMPNNRFLAERTGGTYSTLKVQPAELEDSGVYFCASSQGGQSTDTQYFGPGTRLTVL.

This chain connects TRBV7-2 to TRBJ2-1; tentatively, D is TRBD2 (6 bases). The germline V gene has CDR1 SGHTA and CDR2 FQGNSA. Trimming left V 5 bases short and J 5 bases short, with 10 bases between. The CDR3 runs 13 residues. The chain's CDR3 is CASSEGLNNEQFF. The CDR3, as DNA: TGTGCCAGCAGCGAGGGACTGAACAATGAGCAGTTCTTC.

Concerning this clone: Other DNA sequences from this sample encode an identical CDR3 as well. This chain connects TRBV20-1 to TRBJ2-7, with D hard to call. The CDR3 is 11 residues long. Trimming cost V 3 bases and J 2 bases, with 5 bases left between them. Germline V lookup: CDR1 DFQATT, CDR2 SNEGSKA (reference sequence). The CDR3 coding sequence is TGCAGTGCTAGCGGTACCTACGAGCAGTACTTC. It encodes CSASGTYEQYF.

V and J are TRBV6-4 and TRBJ2-2, with a tentative D call TRBD1 (5 bases). The CDR3 covers 14 residues. In germline, CDR1 is MRHNA, CDR2 SNTAGT. Trimming shortened V by 5 bases and J by 0 bases, and 7 bases separated the two germline ends. The CDR3 protein is CASSRGTNTGELFF. The CDR3 nucleotides read TGTGCCAGCAGTAGGGGCACGAACACCGGGGAGCTGTTTTTT.

V and J are TRBV10-1 and TRBJ2-7, with TRBD2 identical over 10 bases. This CDR3 region has 17 residues. The germline gives CDR1 WNHNN, CDR2 SYGVQD (reference sequence). The V gene end was trimmed by 7 bases and the J gene end by 0 bases; junction bases not matched to a gene: 12. CDR3 region: CASNHPRASGSSYEQYF. CDR3 DNA sequence: TGCGCCAGCAACCACCCCCGGGCTAGCGGGAGCTCCTACGAGCAGTACTTC.

The CDR3 DNA reads as TGTGCCAGCAGCGGCAACAGGGGATTACAGCCCCAGCATTTT. It codes for CASSGNRGLQPQHF. This chain links TRBV2 with TRBJ1-5; 7 bases fit TRBD1. This CDR3 comprises 14 residues. Germline CDR1 is SNHLY and CDR2 is FYNNEI. J lost 7 bases, V lost 6 bases, and 9 bases had no gene match.

This sequence joins TRBV7-8 and TRBJ2-1; D unresolved. Germline V lookup: CDR1 SGHVS, CDR2 FQNEAQ. The length of the CDR3 is 18 residues. V lost 3 bases to trimming and J lost 6 bases, with 24 bases between them. CDR3 nucleotides: TGTGCCAGCAGCTTTAGTCGTCTCGGATCGGTTACGGGCAATGAGCAGTTCTTC. Protein sequence: CASSFSRLGSVTGNEQFF.

There are a few counts of this clone. This chain links TRBV6-1 with TRBJ2-5; a possible D gene is TRBD1 (6 bases). Looked up from germline, CDR1 is MNHNS and CDR2 is SASEGT. The CDR3 sequence is 15 residues long. The V gene lost 8 bases and the J gene lost 1 base, with 17 bases spanning the gap. CDR3 region: CASAGDTLGQETQYF. The CDR3 region has the DNA TGTGCCAGCGCTGGGGACACCTTAGGCCAAGAGACCCAGTACTTC.